This is a list of T cell receptor beta chains from one sample in a study of T cells after yellow fever vaccination. TCRdb ran MiXCR on the 5' RACE reads and lists one entry per CDR3 protein. Here the sample spans 300,000 or so distinct CDR3 sequences, around 4.1% being singletons. Here the sequenced sample was PBMCs, taken 5 days after the yellow fever booster vaccination. All receptors come from a young man who received the YFV17D yellow fever vaccine. Each CDR3 is given with its conserved first and last residue. The order of the fields is clone size, J gene, V gene, D gene, CDR3 protein, CDR3 DNA. The D gene is left open where the match is weak. Size tells how often a clone was seen (once, few, many) or the class of an expanded clone, and some rows leave it out.

abundance: many
j_gene: TRBJ2-1
v_gene: TRBV5-1
d_gene: -
CDR3aa: CASSPSGSDEQFF
CDR3nt: TGCGCCAGCAGCCCCTCCGGGTCCGATGAGCAGTTCTTC

abundance: -
j_gene: TRBJ2-3
v_gene: TRBV6-5
d_gene: TRBD2
CDR3aa: CASSYSSGLGDTDTQYF
CDR3nt: TGTGCCAGCAGTTACTCTTCCGGACTAGGCGACACAGATACGCAGTATTTT

abundance: many
j_gene: TRBJ2-5
v_gene: TRBV7-3
d_gene: -
CDR3aa: CASADLGRPGRTQYF
CDR3nt: TGTGCCAGCGCGGACCTTGGGAGGCCCGGAAGGACCCAGTACTTC

abundance: few
j_gene: TRBJ1-6
v_gene: TRBV5-8
d_gene: -
CDR3aa: CASSLEVTLHF
CDR3nt: TGTGCCAGCAGCTTGGAAGTTACCCTCCACTTT

abundance: many
j_gene: TRBJ2-2
v_gene: TRBV5-1
d_gene: -
CDR3aa: CASSHGATGELFF
CDR3nt: TGCGCCAGCTCCCATGGGGCTACCGGGGAGCTGTTTTTT

abundance: -
j_gene: TRBJ2-3
v_gene: TRBV20-1
d_gene: -
CDR3aa: CSAPGVDTQYF
CDR3nt: TGCAGTGCACCTGGGGTGGATACGCAGTATTTT

abundance: -
j_gene: TRBJ2-5
v_gene: TRBV5-1
d_gene: -
CDR3aa: CASSLATNVGETQYF
CDR3nt: TGCGCCAGCAGCTTGGCCACGAACGTCGGGGAGACCCAGTACTTC

abundance: few
j_gene: TRBJ2-1
v_gene: TRBV11-1
d_gene: TRBD2
CDR3aa: CASSRGVGAYNEQFF
CDR3nt: TGTGCCAGCAGTCGGGGGGTTGGGGCCTACAATGAGCAGTTCTTC

abundance: few
j_gene: TRBJ1-6
v_gene: TRBV7-6
d_gene: -
CDR3aa: CASSPRAGSSYNSPLHF
CDR3nt: TGTGCCAGCAGCCCCCGCGCCGGGAGCTCCTATAATTCACCCCTCCACTTT

abundance: few
j_gene: TRBJ1-2
v_gene: TRBV9
d_gene: -
CDR3aa: CASSELRGNYGYTF
CDR3nt: TGTGCCAGCAGCGAACTCAGGGGTAACTATGGCTACACCTTC